A selection of T cell receptor beta chains follows, all from one sample in a study of shared clonotypes between healthy human individuals. Assay: immunoSEQ multiplex PCR; the TCRdb copy retains only in-frame clones and omits some. The profile shows about 2 million clones, approximately 94% of them singletons. Sequenced: naive CD8+ T cells sorted from blood. Receptors were obtained from a man aged 18 to 30 in good health. Both conserved end residues are part of each CDR3. Each record gives: J gene, V gene, D gene, clone size, CDR3 DNA, CDR3 protein. D genes are given only for firm matches. Clone size is given for some rows only: seen once, a few or many times, or a class if the clone is expanded.

j_gene: TRBJ1-2; v_gene: TRBV4-1; d_gene: NA; abundance: NA; CDR3nt: TGCGCCAGCAGCCAAGATCGGGGGGGGGCGGATGGCTACACCTTC; CDR3aa: CASSQDRGGADGYTF
j_gene: TRBJ2-7; v_gene: TRBV6-6; d_gene: TRBD1; abundance: NA; CDR3nt: TGTGCCAGCAGTTACCCCCGGACAGGGGGCCTCGAGCAGTACTTC; CDR3aa: CASSYPRTGGLEQYF
j_gene: TRBJ2-1; v_gene: TRBV27; d_gene: NA; abundance: NA; CDR3nt: TGTGCCAGCAGTTTAGTACCTAGCGAGGCCTACAATGAGCAGTTCTTC; CDR3aa: CASSLVPSEAYNEQFF
j_gene: TRBJ2-3; v_gene: TRBV11-2; d_gene: NA; abundance: NA; CDR3nt: TGTGCCAGCAGCTTAGATCTAGGCTCAGGGAGCACAGATACGCAGTATTTT; CDR3aa: CASSLDLGSGSTDTQYF
j_gene: TRBJ2-3; v_gene: TRBV7-9; d_gene: TRBD1; abundance: NA; CDR3nt: TGTGCCAGCAGCCCTCAAATAACGGACAGGGACACAGATACGCAGTATTTT; CDR3aa: CASSPQITDRDTDTQYF
j_gene: TRBJ2-7; v_gene: TRBV6-1; d_gene: NA; abundance: NA; CDR3nt: TGTGCCAGCAGTTCGAACGGACCCTACGAGCAGTACTTC; CDR3aa: CASSSNGPYEQYF
j_gene: TRBJ2-1; v_gene: TRBV6-5; d_gene: TRBD2; abundance: NA; CDR3nt: TGTGCCAGTAGCGGGGCCGCCTACAATGAGCAGTTCTTC; CDR3aa: CASSGAAYNEQFF
j_gene: TRBJ1-5; v_gene: TRBV4-3; d_gene: NA; abundance: NA; CDR3nt: TGCGCCAGCAGCCAAGCGTTCAGGAACCAGCCCCAGCATTTT; CDR3aa: CASSQAFRNQPQHF
j_gene: TRBJ1-2; v_gene: TRBV2; d_gene: TRBD1; abundance: once; CDR3nt: TGTGCCAGCAGTGCAGGGGGCGAAGGCTACACCTTC; CDR3aa: CASSAGGEGYTF
j_gene: TRBJ1-2; v_gene: TRBV7-3; d_gene: NA; abundance: NA; CDR3nt: TGTGCCAGCAGTCCTACAGGGCGAGATGGCTACACCTTC; CDR3aa: CASSPTGRDGYTF
j_gene: TRBJ1-6; v_gene: TRBV5-8; d_gene: NA; abundance: NA; CDR3nt: TGTGCCAGCAGCTTGTGGGAAACGGCGGGCAATTCACCCCTCCACTTT; CDR3aa: CASSLWETAGNSPLHF
j_gene: TRBJ2-7; v_gene: TRBV9; d_gene: TRBD2; abundance: NA; CDR3nt: TGTGCCAGCAGCCCCTCGGGAGGGGCCTACGAGCAGTACTTC; CDR3aa: CASSPSGGAYEQYF
j_gene: TRBJ1-2; v_gene: TRBV29-1; d_gene: TRBD1; abundance: NA; CDR3nt: TGCAGCGTTGAAGATCTTGACAGGGACTATGGCTACACCTTC; CDR3aa: CSVEDLDRDYGYTF
j_gene: TRBJ2-2; v_gene: TRBV19; d_gene: NA; abundance: few; CDR3nt: TGTGCCAGTAGTTATGGGGGGCAAGGCGGGGAGCTGTTTTTT; CDR3aa: CASSYGGQGGELFF
j_gene: TRBJ1-1; v_gene: TRBV5-1; d_gene: TRBD1; abundance: NA; CDR3nt: TGCGCCAGCAGCAACGGACAGGAAGAAGCTTTCTTT; CDR3aa: CASSNGQEEAFF
j_gene: TRBJ2-7; v_gene: TRBV19; d_gene: TRBD2; abundance: NA; CDR3nt: TGTGCCAGTAGTATTGGGCTAGCGGCCTACGAGCAGTACTTC; CDR3aa: CASSIGLAAYEQYF
j_gene: TRBJ2-7; v_gene: TRBV19; d_gene: TRBD2; abundance: NA; CDR3nt: TGTGCCAGTAGTTTTAGCGGGAGTTCCTACGAGCAGTACTTC; CDR3aa: CASSFSGSSYEQYF